The clone carrying this T cell receptor beta chain was observed a handful of times. These data are taken from a study of blood T cells in healthy people across ages. Study at large: Per two T cells, template switching captured roughly one barcoded beta molecule.

CDR3 length equals 17 residues. The trim removed 1 base at V and 1 base at J, leaving 3 bases unmatched. Alongside a J-beta primer mix, a sample-barcoded 5' primer served in a second PCR lasting roughly 6 to 11 cycles. TCRdb redid the calling of the 5' RACE reads with MiXCR, one entry per CDR3 protein. The sample has 800,000 to 900,000 distinct CDR3 sequences, approximately 65% seen once. The chain uses TRBV12-3 or TRBV12-4 and TRBJ2-6, with 8 bases that match TRBD1. The sequencing sample was made of blood. The TCR was taken from a man aged 25 to 40 in good health. CDR3 nucleotides: TGTGCCAGCAGTTTAGGGTGGACAGGGTCTGGGGCCAACGTCCTGACTTTC. It is translated as CASSLGWTGSGANVLTF.